Below, 30 T cell receptor beta chains from the same sample are listed, as sequenced in a study of T cell repertoires in cytomegalovirus infection. In TCRdb, the reads were re-called with MiXCR into one record per CDR3 protein. The table includes about 240,000 distinct CDR3 sequences, about 12% detected once. Sequenced sample: PBMCs. These receptors came from a human donor in good health (CMV status not recorded). Some clones in this sample may be carry-over from other donors' samples.

The table lists this clonotype with many counts. V gene TRBV7-2 combines with J gene TRBJ2-5; TRBD2 matches 12 bases. The CDR3 length is 16 residues. V trimming: 1 base; J trimming: 6 bases; junction bases outside the gene matches: 6. Germline assignment: CDR1 SGHTA and CDR2 FQGNSA. CDR3 nucleotide sequence: TGTGCCAGCAGCTTAGAGGGAGGGACTAGCGGGCAGACCCAGTACTTC. Translation: CASSLEGGTSGQTQYF.

In its sample, this clonotype was seen many times. This chain uses TRBV19 with TRBJ2-7; weak D call: TRBD1 (5 bases). The CDR3 spans 13 residues. The ends were cut back, 4 bases at V and 5 bases at J, with 12 bases in the middle. Germline CDR1 reads LNHDA; CDR2 reads SQIVND (reference sequence). In DNA, the CDR3 is TGTGCCAGTAGTACGCAGGGCGCGGACGAGCAGTACTTC. It yields the protein CASSTQGADEQYF.

This clonotype has at least ten counts. The chain couples TRBV4-1 to TRBJ2-1; 8 bases line up with TRBD1. The CDR3 sequence is 17 residues long. The ends lost 3 bases at V and 0 bases at J; junction bases unmatched: 7. Germline lookup yields CDR1 MGHRA and CDR2 YSYEKL. CDR3 sequence: CASSQFPGQASYNEQFF. As DNA, the CDR3 is TGCGCCAGCAGCCAGTTTCCGGGACAGGCCTCCTACAATGAGCAGTTCTTC.

The chain combines TRBV5-1 with TRBJ2-2; the D gene is possibly TRBD1 (5 bases). Per the germline V gene, CDR1 is SGHRS and CDR2 is YFSETQ. V shed 5 bases and J shed 0 bases, with 14 bases lying between them. The CDR3 sequence is 16 residues long. In nucleotides, the CDR3 is TGCGCCAGCAGTCAGACAGTTTTCGCGAACACCGGGGAGCTGTTTTTT. Its translation is CASSQTVFANTGELFF.

The sample holds many counts of this clonotype. J is TRBJ1-2 and V is TRBV7-2; 8 positions match TRBD1. CDR3 length equals 17 residues. The trim removed 0 bases at V and 4 bases at J, leaving 10 bases unmatched. Looked up from germline, CDR1 is SGHTA and CDR2 is FQGNSA. This chain's CDR3 is CASSLATPRGHGYGYTF. CDR3 bases: TGTGCCAGCAGCTTAGCGACTCCCAGGGGGCATGGCTATGGCTACACCTTC.

This clonotype was picked up a small number of times. This chain uses TRBV12-3 or TRBV12-4 with TRBJ2-1, with 11 bases identical to TRBD2. This CDR3 comprises 17 residues. V dropped 6 bases and J dropped 7; count of bases not matched to a gene: 14. CDR3 sequence reads: CASSLTSGANGGNEQFF. The CDR3, as DNA: TGTGCCAGCAGCTTGACTAGCGGGGCAAACGGGGGAAATGAGCAGTTCTTC.

This clonotype was seen ten or more times. The CDR3 DNA follows: TGTGCCAGCAGCTTGACAGGGCTCAATCAGCCCCAGCATTTT. Protein: CASSLTGLNQPQHF. This sequence joins TRBV7-2 and TRBJ1-5; 7 nucleotides agree with TRBD1. Germline assignment: CDR1 SGHTA and CDR2 FQGNSA. Trimming took 3 bases from V and 3 from J; bases not matched to a gene: 2. CDR3 length equals 14 residues.

The sample holds many counts of this clonotype. The chain joins TRBV6-2 or TRBV6-3 to TRBJ2-7; either TRBD1 or TRBD2 may supply D (5 bases each). The V end lost 7 bases, the J end lost 3 bases, and 19 bases lay between the germline ends. Germline V gene data show CDR1 as MNHEY and CDR2 as SVGEGT. The CDR3 length is 15 residues. CDR3 coding DNA: TGTGCCAGCATTCCGGGACGAAATGATAACTACGAGCAGTACTTC. The encoded protein is CASIPGRNDNYEQYF.

This clonotype was picked up many times. CDR3 bases: TGTGCCAGCAGCTACGGGACAGGGTGGGTCGAGGAAAAACTGTTTTTT. Its protein product is CASSYGTGWVEEKLFF. This sequence joins TRBV7-2 and TRBJ1-4; 9 bases map to TRBD1. J gave up 8 bases and V 4 bases, and 11 bases lay outside the gene matches. The length of the CDR3 is 16 residues. Germline V gene lookup returns CDR1 SGHTA and CDR2 FQGNSA.

This clonotype was counted many times. The rearrangement joins TRBV28 to TRBJ1-4; D is unclear. This CDR3 contains 12 residues. CDR1 MDHEN and CDR2 SYDVKM come from the germline V gene. Trimming stripped 7 bases from V and 4 bases from J, with 7 bases between. The CDR3 sequence is CASMLNNEKLFF. The CDR3 region has the DNA TGTGCCAGCATGCTGAATAATGAAAAACTGTTTTTT.

This clonotype turned up a few times. The chain carries TRBV25-1 and TRBJ1-1; D ambiguous. Deletions cut 3 bases from V and 4 bases from J, with 9 bases between. Looked up from germline, CDR1 is MGHDK and CDR2 is SYGVNS. This CDR3 region has 13 residues. CDR3 region: CASSDGEGTEAFF. The CDR3 DNA sequence: TGTGCCAGCAGTGACGGGGAAGGCACTGAAGCTTTCTTT. The variable domain in full, completed from reference TRBV25-1 and TRBJ1-1, reads EADIYQTPRYLVIGTGKKITLECSQTMGHDKMYWYQQDPGMELHLIHYSYGVNSTEKGDLSSESTVSRIRTEHFPLTLESARPSHTSQYLCASSDGEGTEAFFGQGTRLTVV.

This clonotype was seen repeatedly, ten times or more. This sequence joins TRBV7-2 and TRBJ2-2; no clear D gene. CDR1 SGHTA and CDR2 FQGNSA come from the germline V gene. The CDR3 has 15 amino acids. The germline V and J ends were trimmed by 1 base and 6 bases, with 12 bases remaining between them. CDR3 residues: CASSLVRPGPGELFF. CDR3 nucleotides: TGTGCCAGCAGCTTAGTACGCCCGGGCCCCGGGGAGCTGTTTTTT.

The V call is TRBV20-1, the J call TRBJ2-1, with TRBD2 matching over 7 bases. The germline CDR1 and CDR2 sequences are DFQATT and SNEGSKA (reference sequence). This CDR3 is 14 amino acids long. The V segment lost 3 bases and the J segment 7 bases; nucleotides outside the gene matches: 9. The CDR3 region is CSASLPSGRNEQFF. DNA of the CDR3: TGCAGTGCTAGCCTCCCTAGCGGTCGGAATGAGCAGTTCTTC.

This clonotype showed up many times. The chain has TRBV28 and TRBJ1-5; 8 bases map to TRBD1. Trimming took 6 bases from V and 0 from J; bases not matched to a gene: 10. This CDR3 is built from 17 residues. Germline V lookup: CDR1 MDHEN, CDR2 SYDVKM. CDR3 amino acids: CASSSTGDDFSNQPQHF. The CDR3 coding sequence is TGTGCCAGCAGCTCGACAGGGGATGATTTTAGCAATCAGCCCCAGCATTTT.

The table lists this clonotype with many counts. The chain links TRBV7-2 to TRBJ2-3, with 9 bases that match TRBD2. The V gene's germline CDR1 is SGHTA and CDR2 FQGNSA. The length of the CDR3 is 16 residues. The V segment lost 5 bases and the J segment 1 base; nucleotides outside the gene matches: 7. The CDR3 DNA is TGTGCCAGCAGCCCGCGGGGGGGGGTGGGCACAGATACGCAGTATTTT. Translated: CASSPRGGVGTDTQYF.

The chain employs TRBV29-1 and TRBJ2-3; D perhaps matches TRBD1 (6 bases). Trimming removed 5 bases at V and 9 bases at J, with 21 bases between. This CDR3 is 14 amino acids long. Germline CDR1 is SQVTM and CDR2 is ANQGSEA. CDR3 DNA sequence: TGCAGCGTTAGCGACAGGACCCAACGCCAAACGCAGTATTTT. Protein sequence: CSVSDRTQRQTQYF.

This clonotype has ten or more counts. The chain has TRBV6-2 or TRBV6-3 and TRBJ2-5; the D gene is possibly TRBD1 (5 bases). The germline V and J ends were trimmed by 5 bases and 3 bases, with 7 bases remaining between them. The CDR3 has 12 residues. CDR1 is MNHEY and CDR2 is SVGEGT in the germline V gene. CDR3 DNA: TGTGCCAGCAGTCAAGGGGAAGAGACCCAGTACTTC. Protein sequence: CASSQGEETQYF.

In this sample, this clonotype turned up many times. This chain connects TRBV7-7 to TRBJ2-1; TRBD2 aligns across 7 bases. Looked up from germline, CDR1 is SSHAT and CDR2 is FNYEAQ (reference sequence). The ends lost 4 bases at V and 9 bases at J; junction bases unmatched: 6. The CDR3 is made up of 13 amino acids. The chain's CDR3 is CASSSSLAREQFF. Here the CDR3 DNA reads TGTGCCAGCAGCTCCTCACTAGCGCGTGAGCAGTTCTTC.

This clonotype occurred a few times. The V and J genes are TRBV6-6 and TRBJ1-1; D not resolved. Per the germline V gene, CDR1 is MNHNY and CDR2 is SVGAGI (reference sequence). The CDR3 covers 15 residues. Trimming cost V 7 bases and J 0 bases, with 15 bases left between them. The CDR3, as DNA: TGTGCCAGCACCGGGAGTGAGAGGATGAACACTGAAGCTTTCTTT. Its protein product is CASTGSERMNTEAFF.

V and J are TRBV29-1 and TRBJ2-7, with D perhaps TRBD2 (7 bases). V lost 4 bases and J 4 bases, leaving 14 bases between the germline ends. The CDR3 runs to 13 residues. The germline V gene encodes CDR1 SQVTM and CDR2 ANQGSEA. CDR3: CSVGSGGGYEQYF. CDR3 nucleotides: TGCAGCGTTGGTTCGGGGGGCGGGTACGAGCAGTACTTC.

The table lists this clonotype with many counts. The chain joins TRBV7-6 to TRBJ2-7; weak D call: TRBD2 (6 bases). V was shortened by 4 bases and J by 7 bases, with 17 bases between the two germline ends. This CDR3 region has 14 residues. Germline CDR1 is SGHVS and CDR2 is FNYEAQ. The CDR3 reads CASSSAGPRGEQYF. The CDR3 DNA reads TGTGCCAGCAGCTCGGCGGGGCCCAGAGGGGAGCAGTACTTC.

This clonotype was recorded many times. The chain recombines TRBV12-3 or TRBV12-4 with TRBJ1-4; 7 bases line up with TRBD1. Losses at the gene ends were 1 base for V and 8 bases for J; bases not matched to a gene: 10. CDR3 length: 16 residues. The CDR3 protein is CASSLDEGALGEKLFF. Written as DNA, the CDR3 is TGTGCCAGCAGTTTAGACGAGGGGGCGCTCGGAGAAAAACTGTTTTTT.

This clonotype was recorded at least ten times. This chain joins TRBV12-3 or TRBV12-4 and TRBJ2-7; no firm D call. This CDR3 is 14 amino acids long. Trimming cost V 3 bases and J 1 base, with 10 bases left between them. CDR3 region: CASSLRASSYEQYF. The CDR3 nucleotides read TGTGCCAGCAGTTTGCGAGCGTCTTCCTACGAGCAGTACTTC.

This chain connects TRBV7-8 to TRBJ1-5; a possible D gene is TRBD1 (6 bases). This CDR3 region has 18 residues. CDR1 SGHVS and CDR2 FQNEAQ come from the germline V gene. V was cut by 6 bases and J by 1 base, with 22 bases left in between. DNA of the CDR3: TGTGCCAGCAGGTGGGGGGGGGGGCGGGGAGTGAGCAATCAGCCCCAGCATTTT. This translates into CASRWGGGRGVSNQPQHF.

The V call is TRBV18, the J call TRBJ1-1; D possibly corresponds to TRBD1 (5 bases). V was pared by 2 bases and J by 0 bases, with 10 bases between. The CDR3 spans 15 residues. Germline V gene sequence: CDR1 KGHSH, CDR2 LQKENI. The CDR3 spells CASSPGADMNTEAFF. Written as DNA, the CDR3 is TGTGCCAGCTCACCAGGGGCGGACATGAACACTGAAGCTTTCTTT.

The rearrangement links TRBV20-1 to TRBJ1-2, with D unresolved. There are 13 residues in the CDR3. Germline values: CDR1 DFQATT, CDR2 SNEGSKA (reference sequence). Trimming took 1 base from V and 7 from J, leaving 13 bases between them. CDR3 in DNA: TGCAGTGCTAGAGTCTTGGACGGCTTTGGCTACACCTTC. It is translated as CSARVLDGFGYTF.

This chain connects TRBV29-1 to TRBJ2-1; the match to TRBD1 covers 12 bases. The CDR3 has 13 amino acids. V was pared by 8 bases and J by 7 bases, with 6 bases of the junction left unmatched. CDR1 and CDR2 (germline): SQVTM, ANQGSEA. The CDR3 DNA reads TGCAGCTCGGGACAGGGGGCGCGTAATGAGCAGTTCTTC. Translating gives CSSGQGARNEQFF.

Only a few counts were recorded for this clonotype. CDR3 amino acids: CASSQQGLYNEQFF. The CDR3 coding sequence is TGTGCCAGCAGCCAACAGGGTCTGTACAATGAGCAGTTCTTC. The chain employs TRBV3-1 and TRBJ2-1; tentatively, D is TRBD1 (5 bases). V lost 2 bases and J lost 4, with 9 bases in between. This CDR3 spans 14 amino acids. CDR1 is LGHDT and CDR2 is YNNKEL in the germline V gene (reference sequence).

This chain joins TRBV9 and TRBJ2-7, with D possibly matching TRBD1 (6 bases). The CDR3 is made up of 14 amino acids. V lost 3 bases, J lost 5 bases, and 15 bases lay in between. Germline values: CDR1 SGDLS, CDR2 YYNGEE. This CDR3 is CASSGTGHPNEQYF. The CDR3 DNA reads as TGTGCCAGCAGCGGTACGGGACACCCGAACGAGCAGTACTTC.

About this clonotype: At one end, the junction sequence differs from germline, possibly due to a read error. V and J are TRBV6-2 or TRBV6-3 and TRBJ1-1; D is possibly TRBD1 (5 bases). Germline loops: CDR1 MNHEY, CDR2 SVGEGT. The CDR3 covers 13 residues. The CDR3 DNA reads as TGTGCCAGCCAGACAGTTATGAACACTGAAGCTTCCTTT. This translates into CASQTVMNTEASF.